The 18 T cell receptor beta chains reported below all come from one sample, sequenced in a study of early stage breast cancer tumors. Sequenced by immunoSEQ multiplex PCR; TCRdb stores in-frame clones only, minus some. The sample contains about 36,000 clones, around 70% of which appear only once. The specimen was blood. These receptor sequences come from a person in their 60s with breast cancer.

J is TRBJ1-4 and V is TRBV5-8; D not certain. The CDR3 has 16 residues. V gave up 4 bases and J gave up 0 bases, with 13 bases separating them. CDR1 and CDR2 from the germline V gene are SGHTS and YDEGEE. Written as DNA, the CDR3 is TGTGCCAGCAGCCCCGGGCGTTCATCAACTAATGAAAAACTGTTTTTT. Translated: CASSPGRSSTNEKLFF.

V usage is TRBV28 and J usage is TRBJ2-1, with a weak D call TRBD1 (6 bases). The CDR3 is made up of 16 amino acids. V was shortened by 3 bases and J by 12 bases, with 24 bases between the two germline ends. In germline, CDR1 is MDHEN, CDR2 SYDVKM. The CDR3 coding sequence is TGTGCCAGCAGTTTCAGTGCGCGGAGCGGTGGGGGCAGGCAGTTCTTC. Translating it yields CASSFSARSGGGRQFF.

This chain's CDR3 is CASSFGQGGTDTQYF. In DNA form, the CDR3 reads TGCGCCAGCAGCTTTGGCCAAGGGGGCACAGATACGCAGTATTTT. The chain uses TRBV5-1 and TRBJ2-3; TRBD1 might be the D (5 bases). V was pared by 2 bases and J by 1 base, with 11 bases between. Germline V CDR1 and CDR2: SGHRS, YFSETQ. The CDR3 is made up of 15 amino acids. Looking up the rest from reference TRBV5-1 and TRBJ2-3 gives the full variable domain: KAGVTQTPRYLIKTRGQQVTLSCSPISGHRSVSWYQQTPGQGLQFLFEYFSETQRNKGNFPGRFSGRQFSNSRSEMNVSTLELGDSALYLCASSFGQGGTDTQYFGPGTRLTVL.

CDR3 residues: CASSGDPGGTGEQYF. The CDR3 DNA follows: TGTGCCAGCAGTGGGGACCCCGGGGGCACGGGCGAGCAGTACTTC. The chain joins TRBV2 to TRBJ2-7; D tentatively fits TRBD1 or TRBD2 (6 bases each). The V end was cut by 4 bases, the J end by 6 bases, with 19 bases between. CDR1 and CDR2 from the germline V gene are SNHLY and FYNNEI. CDR3 length equals 15 residues.

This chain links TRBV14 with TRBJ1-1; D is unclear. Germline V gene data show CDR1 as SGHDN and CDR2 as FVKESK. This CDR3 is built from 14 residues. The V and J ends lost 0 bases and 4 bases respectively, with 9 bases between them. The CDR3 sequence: CASSQERVTTEAFF. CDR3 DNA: TGTGCCAGCAGCCAAGAGAGGGTGACCACTGAAGCTTTCTTT.

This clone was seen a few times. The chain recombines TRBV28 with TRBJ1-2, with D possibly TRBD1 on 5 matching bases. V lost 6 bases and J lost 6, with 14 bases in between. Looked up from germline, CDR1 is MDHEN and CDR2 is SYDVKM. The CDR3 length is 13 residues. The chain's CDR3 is CASRLGQGDGYTF. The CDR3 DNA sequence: TGTGCCAGCAGATTAGGGCAGGGAGATGGCTACACCTTC.

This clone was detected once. The CDR3 DNA reads TGTGCCAGTGAATCCCCCAGGGGTCCCACTAATGAAAAACTGTTTTTT. It is translated as CASESPRGPTNEKLFF. The chain joins TRBV28 to TRBJ1-4; a possible D gene is TRBD1 (6 bases). V shed 9 bases and J shed 2 bases, with 19 bases lying between them. Germline lookup yields CDR1 MDHEN and CDR2 SYDVKM. The CDR3 is made up of 16 amino acids.

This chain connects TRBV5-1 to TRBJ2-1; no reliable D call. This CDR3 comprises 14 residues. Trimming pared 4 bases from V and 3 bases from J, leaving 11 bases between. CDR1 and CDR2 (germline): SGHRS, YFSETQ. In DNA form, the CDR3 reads TGCGCCAGCAGCCAGGCGGCAGGCTACAATGAGCAGTTCTTC. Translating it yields CASSQAAGYNEQFF.

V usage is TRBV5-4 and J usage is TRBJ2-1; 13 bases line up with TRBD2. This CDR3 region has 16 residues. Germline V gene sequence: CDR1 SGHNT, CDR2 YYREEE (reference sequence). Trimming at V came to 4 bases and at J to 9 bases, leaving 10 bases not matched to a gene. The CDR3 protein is CASSGGLAGAMGEQFF. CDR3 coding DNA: TGTGCCAGCAGCGGCGGACTAGCGGGGGCTATGGGTGAGCAGTTCTTC.

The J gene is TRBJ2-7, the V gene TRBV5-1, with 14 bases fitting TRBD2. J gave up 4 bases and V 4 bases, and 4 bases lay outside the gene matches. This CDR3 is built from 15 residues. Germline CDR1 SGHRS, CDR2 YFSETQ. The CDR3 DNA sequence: TGCGCCAGCAGCGGGACTAGCGGGAGACAATACGAGCAGTACTTC. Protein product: CASSGTSGRQYEQYF. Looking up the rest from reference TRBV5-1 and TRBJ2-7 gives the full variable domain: KAGVTQTPRYLIKTRGQQVTLSCSPISGHRSVSWYQQTPGQGLQFLFEYFSETQRNKGNFPGRFSGRQFSNSRSEMNVSTLELGDSALYLCASSGTSGRQYEQYFGPGTRLTVT.

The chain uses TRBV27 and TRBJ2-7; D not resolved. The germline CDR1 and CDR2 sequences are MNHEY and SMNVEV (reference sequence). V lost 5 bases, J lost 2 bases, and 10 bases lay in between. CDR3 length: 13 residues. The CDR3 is CASSDHRAYEQYF. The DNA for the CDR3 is TGTGCCAGCAGTGACCATCGGGCCTACGAGCAGTACTTC.

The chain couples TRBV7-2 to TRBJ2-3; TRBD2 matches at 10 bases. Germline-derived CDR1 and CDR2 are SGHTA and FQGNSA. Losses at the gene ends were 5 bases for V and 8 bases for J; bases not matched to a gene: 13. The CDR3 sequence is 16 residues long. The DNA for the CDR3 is TGTGCCAGCAGCCCCATTAGCGGGGGGCCGCCGCGTACGCAGTATTTT. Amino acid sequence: CASSPISGGPPRTQYF.

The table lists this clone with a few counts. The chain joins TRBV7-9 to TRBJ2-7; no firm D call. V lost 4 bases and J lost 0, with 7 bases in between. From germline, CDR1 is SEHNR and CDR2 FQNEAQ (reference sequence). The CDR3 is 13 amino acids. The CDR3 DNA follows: TGTGCCAGCAGCTGGTTGAGCTCCTACGAGCAGTACTTC. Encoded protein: CASSWLSSYEQYF.

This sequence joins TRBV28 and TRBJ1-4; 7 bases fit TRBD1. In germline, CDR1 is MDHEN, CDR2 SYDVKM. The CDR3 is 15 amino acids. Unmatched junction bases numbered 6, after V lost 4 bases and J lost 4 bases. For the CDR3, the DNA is TGTGCCAGCAGTTCACAGGGGAATGATAATGAAAAACTGTTTTTT. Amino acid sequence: CASSSQGNDNEKLFF. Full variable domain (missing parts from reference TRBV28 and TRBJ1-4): DVKVTQSSRYLVKRTGEKVFLECVQDMDHENMFWYRQDPGLGLRLIYFSYDVKMKEKGDIPEGYSVSREKKERFSLILESASTNQTSMYLCASSSQGNDNEKLFFGSGTQLSVL.

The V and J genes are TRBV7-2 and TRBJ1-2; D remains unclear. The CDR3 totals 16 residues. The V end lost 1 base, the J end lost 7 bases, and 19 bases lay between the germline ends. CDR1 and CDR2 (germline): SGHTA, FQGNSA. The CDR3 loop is CASSLGGGQWQSGYTF. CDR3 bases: TGTGCCAGCAGCTTAGGTGGTGGGCAATGGCAAAGTGGCTACACCTTC.

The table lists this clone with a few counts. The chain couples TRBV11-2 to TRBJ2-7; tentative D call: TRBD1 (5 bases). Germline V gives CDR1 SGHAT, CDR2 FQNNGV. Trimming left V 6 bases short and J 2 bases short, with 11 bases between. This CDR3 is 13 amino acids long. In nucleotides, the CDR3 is TGTGCCAGCAGTTACAGGAGCCCCTACGAGCAGTACTTC. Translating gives CASSYRSPYEQYF.

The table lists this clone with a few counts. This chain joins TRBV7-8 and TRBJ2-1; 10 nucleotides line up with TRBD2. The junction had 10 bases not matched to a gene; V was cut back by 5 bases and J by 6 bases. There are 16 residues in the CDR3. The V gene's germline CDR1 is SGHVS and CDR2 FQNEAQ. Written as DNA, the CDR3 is TGTGCCAGCAGCAGCACGTTAGCGGGAGGACCCAATGAGCAGTTCTTC. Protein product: CASSSTLAGGPNEQFF.

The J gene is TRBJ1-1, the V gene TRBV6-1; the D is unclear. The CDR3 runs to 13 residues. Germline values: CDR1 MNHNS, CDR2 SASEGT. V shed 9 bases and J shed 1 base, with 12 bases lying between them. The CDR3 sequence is CASCRAPNTEAFF. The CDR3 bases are TGTGCCAGTTGCCGGGCCCCGAACACTGAAGCTTTCTTT.